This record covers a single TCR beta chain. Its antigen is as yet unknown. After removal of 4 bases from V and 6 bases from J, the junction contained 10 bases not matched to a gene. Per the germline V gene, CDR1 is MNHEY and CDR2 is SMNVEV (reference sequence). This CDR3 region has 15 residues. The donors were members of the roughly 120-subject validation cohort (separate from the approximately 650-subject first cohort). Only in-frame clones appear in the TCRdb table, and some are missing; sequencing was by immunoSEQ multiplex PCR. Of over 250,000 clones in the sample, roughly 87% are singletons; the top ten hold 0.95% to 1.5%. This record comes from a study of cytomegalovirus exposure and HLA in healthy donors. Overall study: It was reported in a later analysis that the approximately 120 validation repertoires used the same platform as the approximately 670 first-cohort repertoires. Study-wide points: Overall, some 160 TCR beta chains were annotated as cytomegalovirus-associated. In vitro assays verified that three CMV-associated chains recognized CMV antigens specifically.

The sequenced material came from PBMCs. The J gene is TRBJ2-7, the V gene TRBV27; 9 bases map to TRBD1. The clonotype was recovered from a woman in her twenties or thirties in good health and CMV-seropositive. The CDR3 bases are TGTGCCAGCAGTTCAGGACAGGGGAGGTTGGGCGAGCAGTACTTC. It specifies CASSSGQGRLGEQYF.